This T cell receptor (beta chain) was obtained from a study of T cells in Graves' hyperthyroidism and ophthalmopathy. Amplification targeted TCR beta CDR3 regions from RNA transcripts. During a first-round RT-PCR of the TCR CDR3, the HTBI primer set was used. TCRdb reanalysed the multiplex PCR reads using MiXCR and keeps one entry per CDR3 protein. This table holds approximately 590,000 distinct CDR3 sequences, approximately 44% found once. The study defined stable Graves' hyperthyroidism as no ophthalmopathy progression within 18 months. The study left out patients who had uncontrolled infection, other autoimmune disease, pregnancy or lactation. Regarding this clonotype: Its antigen is undetermined.

Notes on the study in general: Model-based prediction identified ophthalmopathy a median about 7 months prior to its onset. Blood also contained most expanded thyroid clonotypes above 0.001.

Sequencing was done on a sample of peripheral blood or thyroid tissue (not recorded which). The receptor was isolated from a woman aged 18 to 35 with Graves' hyperthyroidism.

The CDR3 nucleotides read TGTGCCACCATGGAGGGCCGAACCGGGGAGCTGTTTTTT. Residues: CATMEGRTGELFF. The chain links TRBV24-1 to TRBJ2-2; D may be TRBD2 (6 bases). Trimming removed 8 bases from V and 5 bases from J, with 11 bases in between. This CDR3 region has 13 residues. CDR1 is KGHDR and CDR2 is SFDVKD in the germline V gene.